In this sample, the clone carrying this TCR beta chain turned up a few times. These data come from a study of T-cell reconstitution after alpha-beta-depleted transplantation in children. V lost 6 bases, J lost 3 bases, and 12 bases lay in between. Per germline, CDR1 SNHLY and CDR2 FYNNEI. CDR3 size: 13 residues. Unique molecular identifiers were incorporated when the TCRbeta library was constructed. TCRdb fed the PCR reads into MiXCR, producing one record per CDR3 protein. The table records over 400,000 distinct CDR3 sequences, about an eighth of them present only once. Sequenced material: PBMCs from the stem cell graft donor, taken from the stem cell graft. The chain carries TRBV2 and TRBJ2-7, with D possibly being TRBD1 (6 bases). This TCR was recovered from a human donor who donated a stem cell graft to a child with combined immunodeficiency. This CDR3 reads CASRTPGDYEQYF. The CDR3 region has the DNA TGTGCCAGCAGGACACCAGGGGACTACGAGCAGTACTTC.